This TCR delta chain was documented in a study of gamma-delta T cells after stem cell transplantation. The V and J ends lost 0 bases and 0 bases respectively, with 25 bases between them. The CDR3 runs to 20 residues. Germline CDR1 is GEAIGNYY and CDR2 is EKD. There are a few counts of this clone. TCRdb re-called the RT-PCR reads using CATT. Of about 2,500 delta-chain clones listed, under 9% were seen once; the top ten hold roughly a tenth. The sequencing sample was made of gamma-delta T cells. The receptor was derived from a human donor. It is not recorded whose cells these are; they may come from a transplant donor. The V gene is TRDV2, the J gene TRDJ1; a possible D gene is TRDD3 (6 bases). The DNA for the CDR3 is TGTGCCTGTGACACCGTCCCGACCTCTGGGGACCTTCAGGACACCGATAAACTCATCTTT. The encoded protein is CACDTVPTSGDLQDTDKLIF.